This TCR beta chain was retrieved from a study of blood T cells in healthy people across ages. Germline CDR1 is SGHAT and CDR2 is FQNNGV. CDR3 size: 15 residues. Together with a sample-barcoded 5' primer, a J-beta primer mix was included in a second PCR lasting about 6 to 11 cycles. Each cDNA molecule was tagged by a template-switch adaptor that had 12 random nucleotides. Using its own MiXCR run on the 5' RACE reads, TCRdb lists one record per CDR3 protein. The top ten clones hold under 4.5% of a sample with roughly 800,000 distinct CDR3 sequences, around 25% of them seen once. Each sample yielded at least 6 million isolated PBMCs. Details on this clonotype: Its specificity is not known.

Study-wide results and limits: Diversity estimates from one million T cells were considered underestimates.

The data were also submitted as part of a second study, on T cells of mothers and their children.

The source of this sequence is a boy between 10 and 17 years old in good health. Material for sequencing was blood. V gene TRBV11-2 combines with J gene TRBJ2-5, with 10 bases identical to TRBD2. TRBJ2-1 matches the DNA end more closely, so the J call is doubtful. Written as DNA, the CDR3 is TGTGCCAGCAGCTTCGGAGCGGGGGGGCCGAGTGAGCAGTTCTTC. Translation: CASSFGAGGPSEQFF.